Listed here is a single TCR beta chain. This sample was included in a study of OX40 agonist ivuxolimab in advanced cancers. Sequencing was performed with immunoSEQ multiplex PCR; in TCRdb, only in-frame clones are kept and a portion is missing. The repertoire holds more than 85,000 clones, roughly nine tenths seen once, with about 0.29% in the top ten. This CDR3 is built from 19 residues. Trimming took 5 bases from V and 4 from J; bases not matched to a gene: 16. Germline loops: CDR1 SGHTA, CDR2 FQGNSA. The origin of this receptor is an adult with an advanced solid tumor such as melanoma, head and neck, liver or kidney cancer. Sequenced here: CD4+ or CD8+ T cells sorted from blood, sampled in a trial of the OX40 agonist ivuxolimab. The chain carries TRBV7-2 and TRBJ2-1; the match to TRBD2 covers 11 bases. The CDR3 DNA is TGTGCCAGCAGCCACACAGGGGGTTCTAGCGGGAGGATATACAATGAGCAGTTCTTC. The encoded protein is CASSHTGGSSGRIYNEQFF.